This T cell receptor (beta chain) emerged from a study of T cell responses to AZD1222 COVID-19 vaccine. Study-wide results and caveats: Distributed over spike, vaccine-associated CD4 TCRs predominated at 160-218 and 743-854. White British ancestry dominated among donors, who included more females, and clonal diversity was possibly underestimated.

Germline assignment: CDR1 LGHNA and CDR2 YNFKEQ. This CDR3 is built from 15 residues. Trimming cost V 0 bases and J 0 bases, with 9 bases left between them. About this clone: Its antigen is currently unknown.

Pooling of second doses given at about 4 or about 12 weeks was done. Clones were read by immunoSEQ multiplex PCR, and TCRdb kept only the in-frame ones, dropping some. The sample lists 180,000 or so clones; 80% to 95% were seen once. The specimen comprised peripheral blood, sampled 28 days after the second AZD1222 dose. J is TRBJ2-7 and V is TRBV4-2; no definite D call. This TCR derives from an adult who received the AZD1222 COVID-19 vaccine. The CDR3 spells CASSQDLRFSYEQYF. The CDR3 region has the DNA TGTGCCAGCAGCCAAGATCTCAGGTTCTCCTACGAGCAGTACTTC.